This TCR beta chain was obtained from a study of CD8+CD57+ T cells in acquired aplastic anemia (dated by TCRdb to between 2018 and 2020). With respect to the entire study: DNA extracted from sorted CD4+ and CD8+ cells had a mean of about 3.2 ug, with a range of roughly 0.17 to 27.4 ug. CD8+CD57+ expansion was defined as a frequency above the mean frequency observed in healthy subjects.

A word on this clonotype: Its antigen is still unknown. The sample holds no much larger clone one base away, and base qualities are not on file.

General study outcomes and caveats: Patients and healthy controls showed no significant difference in CD8+ Simpson's diversity (P=0.060). Roughly 30 CD8+ CDR3 sequences were found to be shared between patients and controls, but these sequences appeared to be highly expressed in patients and within the immunodominant clones of the patients.

Genomic DNA was used as template for profiling of TCR beta VDJ combinations and CDR3 sequences. An Illumina HiSeq 2000 was the platform used for TCR repertoire sequencing. The original methods were these. TRBV/TRBJ rearrangement plots, CDR3 size and DJ length profiles, and Simpson's diversity index were used to evaluate the repertoires. The immunodominant clone was defined as the most abundant DNA sequence in deep sequencing data. CDR3 amino acid sequences were screened for sharing across subjects and compared with published repertoires and the VDJdb database. Starting from the raw public reads, TCRdb applied fastp trimming at Q25, assembled clones with MiXCR and retained in-frame beta chains. Rows with a matching CDR3 protein are joined into one entry that keeps the most common DNA and genes. TCRdb, not the original authors, processed these V and J calls. This sample is represented by under 200,000 distinct CDR3 sequences; roughly 50% of them were singletons. The ten biggest clones cover 1.8% of the sample.

Flow cytometry had shown CD8+CD57+ cell expansion in the patients selected for sequencing. Every patient had a diagnosis of severe acquired aplastic anemia based on International Study of Aplastic Anemia and Agranulocytosis and Camitta criteria. No therapy had been received by the patients at the time of blood sampling. TCR repertoires of sorted CD4+ and CD8+ blood T cells from severe aplastic anemia patients and healthy subjects were deep-sequenced in the study. In the USA, patient enrollment took place under clinicaltrials.gov protocols 00001620, 01623167, 00001397, 00071045, 00081523 and 00961064. Ficoll-Paque density gradient centrifugation was used to isolate peripheral blood mononuclear cells. Before DNA extraction, CD4+ and CD8+ T cells were sorted with FACS or magnetic beads. CDR1 and CDR2 (SGHAT, FQDESV) derive from the germline V gene (reference sequence). CDR3 length: 17 amino acids, cysteine to phenylalanine. CDR3 DNA only is kept here, 51 bases in frame from base 1. V is pared back by 2 bases and J by 0 bases, with 11 bases lying between the germline termini.

Rearrangement joined TRBV11-1 to TRBJ2-6; TRBD1 could be the D gene, as 5 bases match. This clonotype was sampled from a human donor with aplastic anemia. The sample comprised sorted CD4+, CD8+, or CD8+CD57+ T cells (not recorded which) from PBMCs. The CDR3 here reads CASSLPGLGSGANVLTF. The DNA reads TGTGCCAGCAGCTTACCAGGGCTGGGCTCTGGGGCCAACGTCCTGACTTTC.